This T cell receptor (beta chain) originates from a study of post-analysis software for immune sequencing data. Study findings and constraints: The study found significantly lower normalized Chao1 diversity in multiple sclerosis patients than in controls. Several TRBV segments were more frequent in patients than controls; TRBV5-6, TRBV5-1 and TRBV20-1 belonged to this group.

Turning to this clonotype: Its antigen remains unknown.

Built from TCR beta cDNA, the libraries had unique molecular identifiers in them. Each CDR3 protein gets one entry after TCRdb re-called the PCR reads with MiXCR. The sample has a few hundred thousand distinct CDR3 sequences, roughly 40% seen once. V dropped 3 bases and J dropped 2 bases, with 10 bases sitting between them. Germline CDR1 and CDR2: LNHNV and YYDKDF (reference sequence). CDR3 size: 15 residues. The clonotype originates from a girl aged 2-9 years with multiple sclerosis. The J gene is TRBJ1-4, the V gene TRBV15; D not certain. What was sequenced was blood. The CDR3: CATSSSVATNEKLFF. The CDR3 DNA is TGTGCCACCAGCAGCTCGGTGGCGACTAATGAAAAACTGTTTTTT.